Listed below are T cell receptor beta chains from one sample, sequenced in a study of T cells expressing NK-cell markers. TCRdb re-called the 5' RACE reads and gives one entry per CDR3 protein, without DNA. Here the sample table reports more than 400,000 distinct CDR3 sequences. Sequencing was performed on blood T cells: a sorted CD56 or NKG2C T cell subset, CD4+ or CD8+ T cells, or bulk PBMC T cells (not recorded which). The receptor set was obtained from a woman between 18 and 70 years old in good health. Each CDR3 is given with its conserved first and last residue.

J,V,CDR3
TRBJ1-4,TRBV28,CASNPTGTGLKKLFF
TRBJ2-2,TRBV28,CASSLVEGRDGELFF
TRBJ1-2,TRBV20-1,CSARDPRQGGGYTF
TRBJ1-1,TRBV12-3/TRBV12-4,CASSFFIRGCNTEAFF
TRBJ2-1,TRBV9,CASSAGGGPSSYNEQFF
TRBJ1-6,TRBV27,CASSLSPGGAGFDSPLHF
TRBJ2-1,TRBV29-1,CSVDGVTTSYNEQFF
TRBJ1-2,TRBV29-1,CSADFRDRGNYGYTF
TRBJ2-2,TRBV6-5,CASRHTGELFF
TRBJ2-2,TRBV11-2,CASSLKGQRYTGELFF
TRBJ1-3,TRBV6-5,CASCYFGSGNTIYF
TRBJ2-3,TRBV27,CASSFWAEGDTQYF
TRBJ1-1,TRBV5-1,CASSPDREGAEAFF
TRBJ2-3,TRBV10-3,CAISESGSGDYEAQYF
TRBJ2-1,TRBV6-5,CASSYGRYDRGSYNEQFF
TRBJ2-5,TRBV27,CASSLSLAGVQETQYF
TRBJ2-1,TRBV29-1,CSVEGPGLDNEQFF
TRBJ2-1,TRBV3-1,CASSQQGINEQFF
TRBJ1-5,TRBV5-6,CASSGGGINQPQHF
TRBJ2-5,TRBV18,CASSPIDNQETQYF
TRBJ2-2,TRBV5-5,CASSLAWSVAGELFF
TRBJ2-1,TRBV13,CASSLGTSLGPQQFF
TRBJ2-7,TRBV20-1,CSARDFSGQTYEQYF
TRBJ1-6,TRBV7-3,CASSLTGQGNSPLHF
TRBJ1-2,TRBV25-1,CASSLGGGAGGYTF
TRBJ2-1,TRBV5-4,CASSSPVNEQFF
TRBJ1-6,TRBV12-3/TRBV12-4,CASSLKTYNSPLHF
TRBJ1-5,TRBV3-1,CASRQGGGNQPQHF
TRBJ1-2,TRBV6-5,CASSYLEVYGFSGYTF
TRBJ2-1,TRBV30,CAWSWRGGGEQFF
TRBJ2-1,TRBV11-2,CASSLDGTSGRYEHSYNEQFF
TRBJ2-3,TRBV7-2,CASSRGLAVTDTQYF
TRBJ1-1,TRBV9,CASSKVDRAGTEAFF
TRBJ2-3,TRBV7-7,CASSELAGHSTDTQYF
TRBJ2-1,TRBV19,CASGTGGNYNEQFF
TRBJ2-3,TRBV3-1,CASSQRNGQGADTQYF
TRBJ1-1,TRBV29-1,CSVGAGGNTEAFF
TRBJ2-4,TRBV7-2,CASSFAVLRDIQYF
TRBJ2-7,TRBV10-3,CAISESTPGAQAHEQYF
TRBJ1-2,TRBV29-1,CSVGRGADYGYTF
TRBJ2-7,TRBV4-3,CASSQDWGQGYEQYF
TRBJ2-1,TRBV5-1,CASSGEGYSYNEQFF
TRBJ2-7,TRBV28,CASSTTGLGYEQYF
TRBJ2-3,TRBV20-1,CSASKPSTDTQYF
TRBJ1-1,TRBV20-1,CSALKPGQGTEAFF
TRBJ1-3,TRBV19,CARYTGPSGNTIYF
TRBJ2-3,TRBV9,CASSVVAEVRTQYF
TRBJ2-5,TRBV5-1,CASSPKPSTNQETQYF
TRBJ1-2,TRBV7-2,CASSLWAGDYYGYTF
TRBJ2-1,TRBV6-1,CASSSLANEQFF
TRBJ1-1,TRBV18,CASSMTGGRGTEAFF
TRBJ2-1,TRBV7-3,CASSLSMNNEQFF
TRBJ1-2,TRBV14,CASSQGTHYGYTF